Below, one T cell receptor beta chain is given with its context. The data were obtained in a study of control samples from healthy donors and cancer patients. Generated by immunoSEQ multiplex PCR, the TCRdb table keeps only in-frame clones and is missing some. The table includes under 200,000 clones, around 88% detected once. The sequenced sample was blood. The TCR originated in a woman aged 30 to 39 in good health.

CDR3 amino acids: CASSPLGDYEKLFF. The DNA of the CDR3 is TGTGCCAGCAGCCCCCTGGGGGATTATGAAAAACTGTTTTTT. This rearrangement joins TRBV27 to TRBJ1-4, with a possible D match to TRBD1 (5 bases). Germline V lookup: CDR1 MNHEY, CDR2 SMNVEV (reference sequence). The CDR3 runs to 14 residues. V was trimmed by 6 bases and J by 6 bases, leaving 14 bases between them. Full variable domain (rest looked up from reference TRBV27 and TRBJ1-4): EAQVTQNPRYLITVTGKKLTVTCSQNMNHEYMSWYRQDPGLGLRQIYYSMNVEVTDKGDVPEGYKVSRKEKRNFPLILESPSPNQTSLYFCASSPLGDYEKLFFGSGTQLSVL.